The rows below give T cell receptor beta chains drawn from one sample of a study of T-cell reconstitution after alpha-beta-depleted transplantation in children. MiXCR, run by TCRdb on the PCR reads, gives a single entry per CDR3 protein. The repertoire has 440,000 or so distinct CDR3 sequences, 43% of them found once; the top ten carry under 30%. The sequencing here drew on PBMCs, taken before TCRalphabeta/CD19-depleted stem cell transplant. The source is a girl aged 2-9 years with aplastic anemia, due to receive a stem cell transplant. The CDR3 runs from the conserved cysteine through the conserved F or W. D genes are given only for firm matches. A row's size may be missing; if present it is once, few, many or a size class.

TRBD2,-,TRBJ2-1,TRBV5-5,TGTGCCAGCAGCTTGCTCCTAGCGGGTGATTTCAATGAGCAGTTCTTC,CASSLLLAGDFNEQFF
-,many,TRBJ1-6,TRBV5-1,TGCGCCAGCAGCTTCCCCGGGTTGGATTCACCCCTCCACTTT,CASSFPGLDSPLHF
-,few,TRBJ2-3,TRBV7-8,TGTGCCAGCAGCTCGACAGGTGCCTTCACAGATACGCAGTATTTT,CASSSTGAFTDTQYF
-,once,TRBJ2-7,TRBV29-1,TGCAGCGTTGATGGCCTGTCCTACGAGCAGTACTTC,CSVDGLSYEQYF
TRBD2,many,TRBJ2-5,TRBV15,TGTGCCACCAGCAGAGGAGGGTTCACTAGCGCGCAAGAGACCCAGTACTTC,CATSRGGFTSAQETQYF
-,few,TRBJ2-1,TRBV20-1,TGCAGTGCTAGAGTCGATCCACGTAGTGCGAATGAGCAGTTCTTC,CSARVDPRSANEQFF
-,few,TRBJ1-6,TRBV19,TGTGCCAGTAGTATCACAGGATCACCCCTCCACTTT,CASSITGSPLHF
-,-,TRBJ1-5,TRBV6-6,TGTGCCAGCAGTTATAGGGGGAATCAGCCCCAGCCTTTT,CASSYRGNQPQPF
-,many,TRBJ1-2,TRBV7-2,TGTGCCAGCAGCTTGGACAGAACTTATGGCTACACCTTC,CASSLDRTYGYTF
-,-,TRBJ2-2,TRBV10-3,TGTGCCATCAGTGACGGGGAGCTGTTTTTT,CAISDGELFF
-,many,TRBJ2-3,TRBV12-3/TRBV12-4,TGTGCCAGCAGCCCCGCAGTGACAGATACGCAGTATTTT,CASSPAVTDTQYF
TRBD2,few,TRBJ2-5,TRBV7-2,TGTGCCAGCACCCCGGGGGGAAGCGGGAGAAGGGGGGAGACCCAGTACTTC,CASTPGGSGRRGETQYF
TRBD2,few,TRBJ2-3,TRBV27,TGTGCCAGCAGTTTGGGCTGGGGGGGGGTCGATACGCAGTATTTT,CASSLGWGGVDTQYF
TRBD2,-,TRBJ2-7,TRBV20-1,TGCAGTGCTAGCGGTAGCGGGAGTTCCTACGAGCAGTACTTC,CSASGSGSSYEQYF
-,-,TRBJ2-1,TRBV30,TGTGCCTGGAGTGTACGGGGTTATGAGCAGTTCTTC,CAWSVRGYEQFF
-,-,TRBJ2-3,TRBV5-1,TGCGCCAGCAGCACCGACAGCCACTCAGATACGCAGTATTTT,CASSTDSHSDTQYF
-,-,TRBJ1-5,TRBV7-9,TGTGCCAGCAGCTTAGGGGGCCTGCTTGAGCCCCAGCATTTT,CASSLGGLLEPQHF
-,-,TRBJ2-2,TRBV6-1,TGTGCCAGCTACACGACAGAGACCGGGGAGCTGTTTTTT,CASYTTETGELFF
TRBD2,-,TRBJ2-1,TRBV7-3,TGTGCCAGCAGTCCTATAGCGGGAGGGTTCAATGAGCAGTTCTTC,CASSPIAGGFNEQFF
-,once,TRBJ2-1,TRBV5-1,TGCGCCAGCAGCTTGGGGGGTGGGACCAATGAGCAGTTCTTC,CASSLGGGTNEQFF
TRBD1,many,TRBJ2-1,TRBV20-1,TGCAGTGCCCCCCCGGGACAGGGGGTTTACAATGAGCAGTTCTTC,CSAPPGQGVYNEQFF
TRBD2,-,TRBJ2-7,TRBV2,TGTGCCAGCAGTGAGGGGGGGGGTTTCTACGAGCAGTACTTC,CASSEGGGFYEQYF
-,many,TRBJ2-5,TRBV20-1,TGCAGTGCCTCCCGTGGGCCTAGCGTCCAAGAGACCCAGTACTTC,CSASRGPSVQETQYF
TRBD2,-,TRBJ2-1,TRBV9,TGTGCCAGCAGCGGCCCGGGACTAGCGGGAGTTGGGTCCTACAATGAGCAGTTCTTC,CASSGPGLAGVGSYNEQFF
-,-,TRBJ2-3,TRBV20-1,TGCAGTCAGGGCTCAGGCGCAGATACGCAGTATTTT,CSQGSGADTQYF
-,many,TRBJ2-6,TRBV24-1,TGTGCCACCAGTGATAGACGGAGCTCTGGGGCCAACGTCCTGACTTTC,CATSDRRSSGANVLTF
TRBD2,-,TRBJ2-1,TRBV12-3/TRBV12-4,TGTGCCAGCAGTTTACTGGGACTAGCGGGCGGAGGGAATGAGCAGTTCTTC,CASSLLGLAGGGNEQFF
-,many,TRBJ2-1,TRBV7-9,TGTGCCAGCAGCTTAGCGCTTGGGGATGCAGGTAATGAGCAGTTCTTC,CASSLALGDAGNEQFF
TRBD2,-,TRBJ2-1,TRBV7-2,TGTGCCAGCAGGCAAGCGGGAGAGTTGTTCTTC,CASRQAGELFF
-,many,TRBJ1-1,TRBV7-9,TGTGCCAGCAGTCCCGCCGGGAACACTGAAGCTTTCTTT,CASSPAGNTEAFF
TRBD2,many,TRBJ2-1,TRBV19,TGTGCCAGTAGTTGGGCGGGAGGGCCAAAGGAGAATGAGCAGTTCTTC,CASSWAGGPKENEQFF
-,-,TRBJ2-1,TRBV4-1,TGCGCCAGCAGCCTGATAACCGGCGATCATGAGCAGTTCTTC,CASSLITGDHEQFF
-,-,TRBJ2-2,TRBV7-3,TGTGCCACCACCCGGGGGGCCAACACCGGGGAGCTGTTTTTT,CATTRGANTGELFF
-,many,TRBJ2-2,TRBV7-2,TGTGCCAGCAGCTCCTTTAACACCGGGGAGCTGTTTTTT,CASSSFNTGELFF
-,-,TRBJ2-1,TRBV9,TGTGCCAGCAGCCAGGGACTAGCTCCTCAGGGGGCTTACAATGAGCAGTTCTTC,CASSQGLAPQGAYNEQFF
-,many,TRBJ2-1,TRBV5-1,TGCGCCAGCAGACTAACAGGCCCGTCCTACAATGAGCAGTTCTTC,CASRLTGPSYNEQFF
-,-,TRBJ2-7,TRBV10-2,TGCGCCAGTAGGACCATCCGCTCCTACGAGCAGTACTTC,CASRTIRSYEQYF
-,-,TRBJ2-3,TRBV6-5,TGTGCCAGCAGTTCCTTAGTCGCGACAGATACGCAGTATTTT,CASSSLVATDTQYF
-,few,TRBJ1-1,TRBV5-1,TGCGCCAGCAGCTTGCGGGAAGGCACTGAAGCTTTCTTT,CASSLREGTEAFF
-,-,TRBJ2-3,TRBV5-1,TGCGCCAGCAGCTTGGAAAGACCTCCCATGGATACGCAGTATTTT,CASSLERPPMDTQYF
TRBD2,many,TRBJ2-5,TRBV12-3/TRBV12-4,TGTGCCAGCAGTTTTAGGGGGACTAGCGGGAGACGAGAGACCCAGTACTTC,CASSFRGTSGRRETQYF
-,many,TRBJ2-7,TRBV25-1,TGTGCCAGCAGCTTTTCAGACAGATCCTACGAGCAGTACTTC,CASSFSDRSYEQYF
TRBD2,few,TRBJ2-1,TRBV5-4,TGTGCCAGCTCCAGACAAACCGGGACTAGCGGGAGGAATGAGCAGTTCTTC,CASSRQTGTSGRNEQFF
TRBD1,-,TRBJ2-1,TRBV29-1,TGCAGCGTACCTGACAGGGGGCAAGATGAGCAGTTCTTC,CSVPDRGQDEQFF
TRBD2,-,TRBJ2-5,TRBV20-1,TGCAGTGCTAGCAGGCGGGAGGGCCGAGAGACCCAGTACTTC,CSASRREGRETQYF
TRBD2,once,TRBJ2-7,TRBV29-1,TGCAGCGTCCAAGGGCGGGAGGTTCACGAGCAGTACTTC,CSVQGREVHEQYF
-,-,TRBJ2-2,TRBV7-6,TGTGCCAGCAGCTTAGAACTGAACCGGGAGCTGTTTTTT,CASSLELNRELFF
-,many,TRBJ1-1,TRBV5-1,TGCGCCAGCAGCTTGGTCCCAGGTGCTGGGCGGGAAGCTTTCTTT,CASSLVPGAGREAFF
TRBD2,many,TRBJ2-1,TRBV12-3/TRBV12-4,TGTGCCAGCAGTTTTTGGGGGGGCTCCTACAATGAGCAGTTCTTC,CASSFWGGSYNEQFF